This is a list of T cell receptor beta chains from one sample in a study of molecular identifiers for immune sequencing clone quantification. TCRdb ran MiXCR on the PCR reads and lists one entry per CDR3 protein. Here the sample spans 300,000 to 400,000 distinct CDR3 sequences, roughly a quarter being singletons. The source material was naive CD8+ T cells from blood, with Jurkat cell RNA spiked in. The receptors were sampled from a human donor in good health. Some libraries in this study had Jurkat cell RNA spiked in. Each CDR3 is given with its conserved first and last residue. D genes are given only for firm matches. Where a row states a size, it is once, few, many or the class of an expanded clone; other rows omit it.

V gene	clone size	J gene	CDR3 length	D gene	CDR3 protein	CDR3 DNA
TRBV30	.	TRBJ2-1	12	TRBD1	CAGDRGQVEQFF	TGTGCCGGGGACAGGGGGCAGGTTGAGCAGTTCTTC
TRBV7-6	.	TRBJ2-3	17	.	CASSFFRLGGASDTQYF	TGTGCCAGCAGCTTTTTCCGCTTGGGGGGTGCATCAGATACGCAGTATTTT
TRBV11-2	.	TRBJ2-1	16	.	CASRPTGACPYNEQFF	TGTGCCAGCAGACCTACGGGGGCCTGCCCCTACAATGAGCAGTTCTTC
TRBV6-5	many	TRBJ2-2	15	.	CASSNRQSYTGELFF	TGTGCCAGCAGTAATAGACAGAGCTACACCGGGGAGCTGTTTTTT
TRBV3-1	.	TRBJ2-1	13	.	CASSQDLDNEQFF	TGTGCCAGCAGCCAAGATTTGGACAATGAGCAGTTCTTC
TRBV19	.	TRBJ1-1	11	.	CASTKGTEAFF	TGTGCCAGTACCAAGGGGACTGAAGCTTTCTTT
TRBV20-1	.	TRBJ1-6	13	.	CSARDIEWDTLHF	TGCAGTGCTAGAGATATTGAATGGGACACTCTCCACTTT
TRBV27	few	TRBJ2-5	15	TRBD1	CASSPMDRVYETQYF	TGTGCCAGCAGCCCGATGGACAGGGTTTACGAGACCCAGTACTTC
TRBV27	many	TRBJ1-4	12	.	CASRGGLEKLFF	TGTGCCAGTAGAGGGGGGCTTGAAAAACTGTTTTTT
TRBV28	.	TRBJ2-7	12	.	CASGDFSCGRCF	TGTGCCAGCGGAGACTTCTCCTGCGGGCGGTGCTTC
TRBV12-3/TRBV12-4	.	TRBJ1-3	13	.	CASSPNSGNTIYF	TGTGCCAGCAGTCCAAATTCTGGAAACACCATATATTTT
TRBV20-1	.	TRBJ2-3	22	TRBD2	CSARATGSGSSGRITHLDTQYF	TGCAGTGCTAGGGCAACAGGGTCCGGGTCTAGCGGGAGGATTACCCATCTGGATACGCAGTATTTT
TRBV19	few	TRBJ2-1	15	TRBD1	CASSSTGGTYNEQFF	TGTGCCAGTAGTTCGACAGGGGGCACCTACAATGAGCAGTTCTTC
TRBV24-1	.	TRBJ1-2	14	.	CATSDNGLTHGYTF	TGTGCCACCAGTGACAACGGACTAACCCATGGCTACACCTTC
TRBV27	.	TRBJ2-7	14	.	CASSLSAASYEQYF	TGTGCCAGCAGTTTATCCGCAGCCTCCTACGAGCAGTACTTC
TRBV29-1	.	TRBJ2-1	14	TRBD2	CSVEAQRGYNEQFF	TGCAGCGTTGAAGCCCAGCGGGGTTACAATGAGCAGTTCTTC
TRBV6-1	.	TRBJ2-6	18	TRBD1	CASSDRTGADSGANVLTF	TGTGCCAGCAGTGATCGAACAGGGGCCGACTCTGGGGCCAACGTCCTGACTTTC
TRBV12-3/TRBV12-4	many	TRBJ2-3	14	.	CASSHTHSKDTQYF	TGTGCCAGCAGTCACACTCACAGCAAAGATACGCAGTATTTT
TRBV20-1	.	TRBJ2-1	15	TRBD2	CSARDEWTSINEQFF	TGCAGTGCTAGAGACGAATGGACTAGCATCAATGAGCAGTTCTTC
TRBV7-9	few	TRBJ2-2	16	TRBD1	CASSSEGTGDTGELFF	TGTGCCAGCAGCTCCGAGGGGACAGGGGACACCGGGGAGCTGTTTTTT
TRBV7-9	.	TRBJ2-7	12	.	CASSWDSYAQYF	TGTGCCAGCAGCTGGGACTCCTACGCGCAGTACTTC
TRBV6-2/TRBV6-3	many	TRBJ1-1	17	TRBD1	CASSYSVTEGALTEAFF	TGTGCCAGCAGTTACTCGGTCACCGAGGGGGCGCTCACTGAAGCTTTCTTT
TRBV11-2	.	TRBJ2-3	16	TRBD2	CASSSPGEGWTDTQYF	TGTGCCAGCAGCTCCCCGGGGGAGGGCTGGACAGATACGCAGTATTTT
TRBV11-2	.	TRBJ2-7	16	TRBD1	CASSTYRDSDTYEQYF	TGTGCCAGCAGCACGTACCGGGACAGTGATACCTACGAGCAGTACTTC
TRBV7-8	few	TRBJ1-2	15	TRBD1	CASSLTRQGNYGYTF	TGTGCCAGCAGCTTAACCCGACAGGGAAACTATGGCTACACCTTC
TRBV7-9	few	TRBJ1-4	14	.	CASSLGLSREKLFF	TGTGCCAGCAGCTTAGGGCTATCTAGAGAAAAACTGTTTTTT
TRBV24-1	few	TRBJ2-3	15	.	CATSDSFPGTDTQYF	TGTGCCACCAGTGATTCCTTCCCAGGCACAGATACGCAGTATTTT
TRBV29-1	many	TRBJ2-3	14	TRBD2	CSVDIAGSPDTQYF	TGCAGCGTTGATATAGCGGGATCCCCAGATACGCAGTATTTT
TRBV7-2	.	TRBJ2-7	19	TRBD2	CASSFGTSGEPDRTYEQYF	TGTGCCAGCAGCTTCGGGACTAGCGGGGAGCCTGACAGGACCTACGAGCAGTACTTC
TRBV13	many	TRBJ1-1	16	TRBD1	CASSSQGVLLNTEAFF	TGTGCCAGCAGCTCACAGGGGGTTTTATTGAACACTGAAGCTTTCTTT
TRBV4-1	many	TRBJ2-3	16	TRBD2	CASSQGWTSGRDTQYF	TGCGCCAGCAGCCAAGGTTGGACTAGCGGTCGAGATACGCAGTATTTT
TRBV28	many	TRBJ1-1	14	.	CASSSMLRDTEAFF	TGTGCCAGCAGTTCAATGCTCCGGGACACCGAAGCTTTCTTT
TRBV5-1	.	TRBJ2-7	13	.	CASSLCTSYEQYF	TGCGCCAGCAGCTTGTGCACCTCCTACGAGCAGTACTTC
TRBV6-2/TRBV6-3	few	TRBJ2-3	16	.	CASTLGPPSVPDTQYF	TGTGCCAGCACCCTGGGACCCCCGAGCGTCCCAGATACGCAGTATTTT
TRBV6-6	many	TRBJ2-2	15	.	CASSYPNFRTGELFF	TGTGCCAGCAGTTACCCTAACTTTAGGACCGGGGAGCTGTTTTTT
TRBV11-2	many	TRBJ2-3	14	.	CASSLGQGSDTQYF	TGTGCCAGCAGCTTAGGCCAGGGATCAGATACGCAGTATTTT
TRBV7-2	few	TRBJ2-7	16	.	CASSLGRGWPAYEQYF	TGTGCCAGCAGCTTAGGTAGGGGATGGCCCGCCTACGAGCAGTACTTC
TRBV6-2/TRBV6-3	few	TRBJ2-2	15	TRBD2	CASSYSLAVTGELFF	TGTGCCAGCAGTTACTCACTAGCGGTCACCGGGGAGCTGTTTTTT
TRBV27	few	TRBJ1-5	15	.	CASSPTGSSNQPQHF	TGTGCCAGCAGCCCGACGGGGAGTAGCAATCAGCCCCAGCATTTT
TRBV20-1	.	TRBJ2-3	14	.	CSAGGAGVPDPQYF	TGCAGTGCTGGAGGGGCAGGGGTGCCGGATCCGCAGTATTTT
TRBV9	many	TRBJ1-1	14	.	CASSVGRSHTEAFF	TGTGCCAGCAGCGTAGGTCGTTCACACACTGAAGCTTTCTTT
TRBV9	.	TRBJ2-6	19	.	CASSVSWTETHSGANVLTF	TGTGCCAGCAGCGTAAGTTGGACAGAAACACACTCTGGGGCCAACGTCCTGACTTTC
TRBV12-3/TRBV12-4	many	TRBJ1-1	11	.	CASSSWTEAFF	TGTGCCAGCAGCTCTTGGACTGAAGCTTTCTTT
TRBV12-3/TRBV12-4	many	TRBJ1-2	13	.	CASSLPANYGYTF	TGTGCCAGCAGCCTTCCGGCTAACTATGGCTACACCTTC
TRBV7-9	.	TRBJ2-7	16	.	CASSSNGGESSYEQYF	TGTGCCAGCAGCTCGAATGGGGGCGAAAGCTCCTACGAGCAGTACTTC
TRBV7-6	many	TRBJ2-7	14	TRBD1	CASSWGQGAYEQYF	TGTGCCAGCAGCTGGGGACAGGGGGCCTACGAGCAGTACTTC
TRBV19	many	TRBJ2-6	15	.	CASSISDSGANVLTF	TGTGCCAGTAGTATCAGTGACTCTGGGGCCAACGTCCTGACTTTC
TRBV4-3	few	TRBJ1-4	15	TRBD1	CASSQGGTGVEKLFF	TGCGCCAGCAGTCAAGGTGGGACAGGGGTGGAAAAACTGTTTTTT
TRBV6-5	few	TRBJ2-1	16	TRBD2	CASSYEREGYYNEQFF	TGTGCCAGCAGTTATGAGCGGGAGGGTTACTACAATGAGCAGTTCTTC
TRBV20-1	.	TRBJ2-1	18	TRBD2	CSASLGPHRTSGYNEQFF	TGCAGTGCTAGTTTAGGACCCCACAGGACTAGCGGTTACAATGAGCAGTTCTTC
TRBV29-1	many	TRBJ2-5	13	.	CSVERARQETQYF	TGCAGCGTTGAGCGGGCGCGGCAAGAGACCCAGTACTTC
TRBV6-5	many	TRBJ2-7	13	TRBD1	CASSYGTGGEQYF	TGTGCCAGCAGTTACGGGACAGGGGGCGAGCAGTACTTC
TRBV7-6	.	TRBJ2-5	9	.	CASNQTQYF	TGTGCCAGCAACCAGACCCAGTACTTC
TRBV4-1	many	TRBJ1-5	15	TRBD1	CASSHWDRGNQPQHF	TGCGCCAGCAGCCACTGGGACAGAGGCAATCAGCCCCAGCATTTT
TRBV12-3/TRBV12-4	many	TRBJ2-7	14	.	CASSPGGGSSEQYF	TGTGCCAGCAGCCCGGGCGGAGGAAGCTCCGAGCAGTACTTC
TRBV6-5	many	TRBJ1-1	13	.	CASRPRGVTEAFF	TGTGCCAGCAGGCCCAGGGGAGTCACTGAAGCTTTCTTT
TRBV6-2/TRBV6-3	.	TRBJ2-5	15	.	CASSYPDFVQETQYF	TGTGCCAGCAGTTACCCGGACTTTGTCCAAGAGACCCAGTACTTC
TRBV6-1	.	TRBJ2-6	15	.	CASPTFVNGANVLTF	TGTGCCAGTCCAACTTTCGTCAATGGGGCCAACGTCCTGACTTTC
TRBV12-3/TRBV12-4	many	TRBJ2-2	14	.	CASTQGSGPGELFF	TGTGCCAGCACCCAGGGCAGTGGCCCCGGGGAGCTGTTTTTT